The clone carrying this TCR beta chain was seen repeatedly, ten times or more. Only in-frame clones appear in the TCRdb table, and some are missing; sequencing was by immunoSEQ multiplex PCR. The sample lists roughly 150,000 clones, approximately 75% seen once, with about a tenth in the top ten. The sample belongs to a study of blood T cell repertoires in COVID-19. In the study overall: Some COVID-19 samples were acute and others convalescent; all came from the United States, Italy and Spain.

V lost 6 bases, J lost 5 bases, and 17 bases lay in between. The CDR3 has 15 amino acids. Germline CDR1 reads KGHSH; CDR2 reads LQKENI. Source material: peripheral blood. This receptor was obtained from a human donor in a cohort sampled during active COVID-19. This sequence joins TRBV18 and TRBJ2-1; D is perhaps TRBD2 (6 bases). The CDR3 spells CASSPGGFSHNEQFF. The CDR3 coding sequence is TGTGCCAGCTCCCCTGGGGGGTTCTCTCACAATGAGCAGTTCTTC.